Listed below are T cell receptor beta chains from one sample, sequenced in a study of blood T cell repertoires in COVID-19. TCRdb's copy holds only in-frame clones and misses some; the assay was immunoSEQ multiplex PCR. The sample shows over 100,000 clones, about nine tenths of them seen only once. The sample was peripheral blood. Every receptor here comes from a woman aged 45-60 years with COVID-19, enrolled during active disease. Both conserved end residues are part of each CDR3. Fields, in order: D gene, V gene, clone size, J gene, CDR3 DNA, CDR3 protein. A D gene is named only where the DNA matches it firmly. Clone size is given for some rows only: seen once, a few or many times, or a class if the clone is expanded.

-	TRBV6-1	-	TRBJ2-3	TGTGCCAGCAGTGAGGGGGCTAGCACAGATACGCAGTATTTT	CASSEGASTDTQYF
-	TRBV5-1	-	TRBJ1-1	TGCGCCAGCACGTTCTCGGGGGAGAGCACTGAAGCTTTCTTT	CASTFSGESTEAFF
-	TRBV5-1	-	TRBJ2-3	TGCGCCAGCAGCCCCGCACGGACACGGACAGATACGCAGTATTTT	CASSPARTRTDTQYF
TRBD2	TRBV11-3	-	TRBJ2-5	TGTGCCAGCAGCTTACTGGCGGGGGGGGGACAGACCCAGTACTTC	CASSLLAGGGQTQYF
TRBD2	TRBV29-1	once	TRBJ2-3	TGCATCATACTAGCGGGGGTGCACACAGATACGCAGTATTTT	CIILAGVHTDTQYF
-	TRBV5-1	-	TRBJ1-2	TGCGCCAGTGGACAGCCTCCCTCAGGCTACACCTTC	CASGQPPSGYTF
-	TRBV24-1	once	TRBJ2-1	TGTGCCACCAGTGATTTCCAGGGGAGCTCCTACAATGAGCAGTTCTTC	CATSDFQGSSYNEQFF
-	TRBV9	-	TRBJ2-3	TGTGCCAGCAGTCAAGGACAGCTCACAGATACGCAGTATTTT	CASSQGQLTDTQYF
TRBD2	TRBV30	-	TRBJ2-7	TGTGCCTGGAGTGTACCGCGCTTCTCCAGGGAGGGCGAGCAGTACTTC	CAWSVPRFSREGEQYF
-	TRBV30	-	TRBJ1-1	TGTGCCTGGAGTGTACTAGGGTCAGCGAACACTGAAGCTTTCTTT	CAWSVLGSANTEAFF
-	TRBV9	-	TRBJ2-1	TGTGCCAGCAGCGTGGGGGCTACTAATGAGCAGTTCTTC	CASSVGATNEQFF
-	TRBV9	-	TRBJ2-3	TGTGCCAGCAGCGTAGCTGTAAGCACAGATACGCAGTATTTT	CASSVAVSTDTQYF
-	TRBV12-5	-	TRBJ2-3	TGTGCTAGTGGTCCGACATCCCCTAGCACAGATACGCAGTATTTT	CASGPTSPSTDTQYF
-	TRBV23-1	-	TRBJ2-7	TGCGCCAGCAGTCAATTATTCTCAGGGGTCTACGAGCAGTACTTC	CASSQLFSGVYEQYF
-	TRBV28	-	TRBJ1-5	TGTGCCAGCAGTACCCCGTGGAGGGAGAGCAATCAGCCCCAGCATTTT	CASSTPWRESNQPQHF
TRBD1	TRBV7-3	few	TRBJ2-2	TGTGCCAGCAGCAAAACAGGGGAATCGGTCGGGGAGCTGTTTTTT	CASSKTGESVGELFF
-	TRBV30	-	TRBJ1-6	TGTGCCTGGGCCCGGAGCTCCTATAATTCACCCCTCCACTTT	CAWARSSYNSPLHF
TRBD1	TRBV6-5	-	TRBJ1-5	TGTGCCAGCAGTAGGACAGGAGGCAATCAGCCCCAGCATTTT	CASSRTGGNQPQHF
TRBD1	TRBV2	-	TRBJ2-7	TGTGCCAGCAGTGTCGACCACACAGGGGGCGAGCAGTACTTC	CASSVDHTGGEQYF
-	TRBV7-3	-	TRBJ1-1	TGTGCCAGCAGCTTAAACGGGAACACTGAAGCTTTCTTT	CASSLNGNTEAFF
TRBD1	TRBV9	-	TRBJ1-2	TGTGCCAGCAGCGTTCTCATGGACGGGACAGCAAACTATGGCTACACCTTC	CASSVLMDGTANYGYTF
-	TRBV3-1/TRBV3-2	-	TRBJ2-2	TGTGCCAGCAGCTACAAAGGGAGCGTCAGGGAGCTGTTTTTT	CASSYKGSVRELFF
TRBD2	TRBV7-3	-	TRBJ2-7	TGTGCCAGCAGCTTAGGCGGGGGGGCCTACGAGCAGTACTTC	CASSLGGGAYEQYF
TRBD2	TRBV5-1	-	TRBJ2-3	TGCGCCACACGCGGGGGAAGCACAGATACGCAGTATTTT	CATRGGSTDTQYF
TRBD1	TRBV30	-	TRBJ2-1	TGTGCCTGGAGTACGGGACAGGTATACAATGAGCAGTTCTTC	CAWSTGQVYNEQFF
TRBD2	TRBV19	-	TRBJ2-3	TGTGCCAGTCGTAACGTAGCGGGGGTAGATACGCAGTATTTT	CASRNVAGVDTQYF
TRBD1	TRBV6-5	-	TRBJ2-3	TGTGCCAGCGGAAGGGGACAGGCCACAGATACGCAGTATTTT	CASGRGQATDTQYF
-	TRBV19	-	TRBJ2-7	TGTGCCAGTAGTATAGGTGGAGACCCGTACGAGCAGTACTTC	CASSIGGDPYEQYF
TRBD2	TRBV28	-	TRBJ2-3	TGTGCCAGCAGTTTAGGGGGACTAGCAGATACGCAGTATTTT	CASSLGGLADTQYF
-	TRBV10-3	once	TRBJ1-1	TGTGCCATCAGCCCTGAGGGGGGGGACACTGAAGCTTTCTTT	CAISPEGGDTEAFF
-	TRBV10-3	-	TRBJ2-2	TGTGCCATCAGTGACAGGGCGAACACCGGGGAGCTGTTTTTT	CAISDRANTGELFF
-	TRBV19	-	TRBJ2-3	TGTGCCAGTACCATGGGAGCGGGTGGCACAGATACGCAGTATTTT	CASTMGAGGTDTQYF
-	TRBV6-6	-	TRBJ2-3	TGTGCCAGCACTCAGGGATCAGATACGCAGTATTTT	CASTQGSDTQYF
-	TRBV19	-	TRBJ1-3	TGTGCCAGTAGTACCTCCGGGTTCGACACCATATATTTT	CASSTSGFDTIYF
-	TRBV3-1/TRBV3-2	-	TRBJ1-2	TGTGCCAGCAGCCGCCCCGGGACACTCTATGGCTACACCTTC	CASSRPGTLYGYTF
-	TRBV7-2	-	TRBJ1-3	TGTGCCAGCAGCGAGAGCTCTGGAAACACCATATATTTT	CASSESSGNTIYF
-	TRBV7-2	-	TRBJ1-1	TGTGCCAGCAGCTTAGGTGTGGGCTTGGGCACTGAAGCTTTCTTT	CASSLGVGLGTEAFF
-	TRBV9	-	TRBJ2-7	TGTGCCAGCAGCGACAACCTCCGGGGTTACTACGAGCAGTACTTC	CASSDNLRGYYEQYF
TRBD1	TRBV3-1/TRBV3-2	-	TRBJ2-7	TGTGCCAGCAGCCAAGGGGGACAGGTTGACGAGCAGTACTTC	CASSQGGQVDEQYF
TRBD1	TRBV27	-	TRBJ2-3	TGTGCCAGCAGTTTGAGGACAGGGGTCACAGATACGCAGTATTTT	CASSLRTGVTDTQYF
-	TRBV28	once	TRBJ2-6	TGTGCCAGCAGCCAACAGGGATCCTCTGGGGCCAACGTCCTGACTTTC	CASSQQGSSGANVLTF
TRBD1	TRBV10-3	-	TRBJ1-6	TGTGCCATCAGTGGGGGACAGAATTCACCCCTCCACTTT	CAISGGQNSPLHF
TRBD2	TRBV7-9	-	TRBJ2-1	TGTGCCAGCAGCTTAACTGGCGGGGGGCTGAGTGCGGGTGAGCAGTTCTTC	CASSLTGGGLSAGEQFF
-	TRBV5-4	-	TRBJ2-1	TGTGCCAGCAGCTTGGCCCCGCAGGGGAGCTCCTACAATGAGCAGTTCTTC	CASSLAPQGSSYNEQFF
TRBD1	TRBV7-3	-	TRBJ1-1	TGTGCCAGCAGCTCCTCGGGACAGCAGAACACTGAAGCTTTCTTT	CASSSSGQQNTEAFF
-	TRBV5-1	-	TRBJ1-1	TGCGCCAGCAGTATGATAGGGGCGGTCGGAACTGAAGCTTTCTTT	CASSMIGAVGTEAFF
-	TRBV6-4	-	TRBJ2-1	TGTGCCAGCAGCCAATCACGTTCTAGGGAGCAGTTCTTC	CASSQSRSREQFF
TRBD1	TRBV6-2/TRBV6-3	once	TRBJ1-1	TGTGCCAGCAGTACGGGACAGGGGGCAAATACTGAAGCTTTCTTT	CASSTGQGANTEAFF
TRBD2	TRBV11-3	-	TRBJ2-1	TGTGCCAGCAGCTCCCAACGGGGGGGCCTAAGGAATGAGCAGTTCTTC	CASSSQRGGLRNEQFF
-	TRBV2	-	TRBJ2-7	TGTGCCAGCAGTGATCAGTCGTACGAGCAGTACTTC	CASSDQSYEQYF
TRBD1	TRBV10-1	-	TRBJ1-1	TGCGCCAGCAGTGAATCAGGGACAGGGGGTCAAGCTTTCTTT	CASSESGTGGQAFF